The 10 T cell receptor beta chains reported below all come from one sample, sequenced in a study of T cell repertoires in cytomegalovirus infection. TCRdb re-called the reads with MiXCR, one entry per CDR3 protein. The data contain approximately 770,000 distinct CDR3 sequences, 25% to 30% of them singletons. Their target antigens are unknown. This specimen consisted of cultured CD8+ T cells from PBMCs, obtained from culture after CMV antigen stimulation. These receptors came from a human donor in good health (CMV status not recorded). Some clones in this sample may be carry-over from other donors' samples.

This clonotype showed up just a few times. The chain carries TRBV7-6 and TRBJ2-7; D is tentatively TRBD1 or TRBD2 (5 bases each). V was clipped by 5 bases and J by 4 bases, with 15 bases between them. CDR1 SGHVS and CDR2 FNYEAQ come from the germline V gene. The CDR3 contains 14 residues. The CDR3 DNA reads TGTGCCAGCAGCCCTCACGGGGCGAGGTACGAGCAGTACTTC. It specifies CASSPHGARYEQYF.

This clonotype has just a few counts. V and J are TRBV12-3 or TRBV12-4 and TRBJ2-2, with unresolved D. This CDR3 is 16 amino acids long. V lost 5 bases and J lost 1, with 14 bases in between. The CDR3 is CASSHPSPRNTGELFF. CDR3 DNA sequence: TGTGCCAGCAGTCACCCCTCACCCCGGAACACCGGGGAGCTGTTTTTT.

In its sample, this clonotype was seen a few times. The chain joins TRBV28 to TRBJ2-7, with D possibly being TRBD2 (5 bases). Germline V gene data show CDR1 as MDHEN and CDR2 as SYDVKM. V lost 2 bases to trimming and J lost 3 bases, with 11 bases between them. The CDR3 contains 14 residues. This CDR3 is CASSLRGINYEQYV. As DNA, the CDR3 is TGTGCCAGCAGTTTACGGGGTATTAACTACGAGCAGTACGTC.

The CDR3 sequence: CASSESAGGWETQYF. CDR3 nucleotide sequence: TGCGCCAGCAGTGAGTCCGCGGGAGGTTGGGAGACCCAGTACTTC. The rearrangement links TRBV10-2 to TRBJ2-5; the match to TRBD2 covers 8 bases. The CDR3 runs 15 residues. V lost 0 bases to trimming and J lost 5 bases; unmatched junction nucleotides: 5. Germline V CDR1 and CDR2: WSHSY, SAAADI.

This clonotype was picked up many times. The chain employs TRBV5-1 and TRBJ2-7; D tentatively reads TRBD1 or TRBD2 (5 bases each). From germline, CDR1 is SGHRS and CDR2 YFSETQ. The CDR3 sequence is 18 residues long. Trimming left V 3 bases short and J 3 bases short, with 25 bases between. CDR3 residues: CASSWTFLRGVSYYEQYF. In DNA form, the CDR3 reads TGCGCCAGCAGCTGGACTTTTCTCCGAGGGGTTAGTTACTACGAGCAGTACTTC.

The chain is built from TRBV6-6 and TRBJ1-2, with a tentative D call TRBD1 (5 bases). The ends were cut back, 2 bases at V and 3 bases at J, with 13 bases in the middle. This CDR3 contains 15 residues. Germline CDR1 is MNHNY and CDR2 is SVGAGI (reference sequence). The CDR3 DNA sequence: TGTGCCAGCAGTTACATCCAGGGTCTACACTATGGCTACACCTTC. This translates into CASSYIQGLHYGYTF.

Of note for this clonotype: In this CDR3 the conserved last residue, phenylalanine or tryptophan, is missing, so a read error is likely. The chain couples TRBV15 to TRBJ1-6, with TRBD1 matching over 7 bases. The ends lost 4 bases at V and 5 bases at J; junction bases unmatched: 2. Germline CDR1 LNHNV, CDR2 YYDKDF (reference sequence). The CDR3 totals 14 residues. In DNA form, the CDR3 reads TGTGCCACCAGCAAGGGGGCCAATAATTCACCCCTCCACTTA. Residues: CATSKGANNSPLHL.

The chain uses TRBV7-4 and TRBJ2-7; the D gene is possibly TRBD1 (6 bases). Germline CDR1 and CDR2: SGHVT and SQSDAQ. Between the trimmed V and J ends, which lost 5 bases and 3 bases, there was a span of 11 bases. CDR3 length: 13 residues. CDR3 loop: CASSPGHSYEQYF. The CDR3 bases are TGTGCCAGCAGCCCGGGACACAGCTACGAGCAGTACTTC. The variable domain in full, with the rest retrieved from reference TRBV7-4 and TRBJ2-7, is GAGVSQSPRYKVAKRGRDVALRCDSISGHVTLYWYRQTLGQGSEVLTYSQSDAQRDKSGRPSGRFSAERPERSVSTLKIQRTEQGDSAVYLCASSPGHSYEQYFGPGTRLTVT.

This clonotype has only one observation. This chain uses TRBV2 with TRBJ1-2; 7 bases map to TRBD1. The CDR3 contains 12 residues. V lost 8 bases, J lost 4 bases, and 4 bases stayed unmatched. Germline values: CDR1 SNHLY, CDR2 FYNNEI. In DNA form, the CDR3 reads TGTGCCAGCCCCCGGGACAGCTATGGCTACACCTTC. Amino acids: CASPRDSYGYTF.

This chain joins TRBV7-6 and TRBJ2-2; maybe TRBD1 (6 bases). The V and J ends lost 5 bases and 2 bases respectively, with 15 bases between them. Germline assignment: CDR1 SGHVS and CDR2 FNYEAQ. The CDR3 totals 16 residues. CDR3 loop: CASSVRVGHNTGELFF. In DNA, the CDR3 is TGTGCCAGCAGCGTAAGGGTGGGACACAACACCGGGGAGCTGTTTTTT.